This section outlines one T cell receptor (beta chain) sequence together with its context. The antigen is unknown. Clones were read by immunoSEQ multiplex PCR, and TCRdb kept only the in-frame ones, dropping some. Among tens of thousands of clones listed, more than 70% were seen once. The CDR3 is 15 amino acids. Germline-derived CDR1 and CDR2 are LNHDA and SQIVND (reference sequence). The junction had 1 base not matched to a gene; V was cut back by 4 bases and J by 5 bases. This entry comes from a study of OX40 agonist ivuxolimab in advanced cancers. Study-wide results and caveats: Individuals who were partial responders at 0.1-3.0 mg/kg had clonal expansion that ranked among the lowest. At 0.1 to 3.0 mg/kg and by week 6, clonal expansion occurred in CD4+ and CD8+ blood T cells.

The TCR sequence derives from an adult with an advanced solid tumor such as melanoma, head and neck, liver or kidney cancer. The chain couples TRBV19 to TRBJ2-5, with 16 bases lining up with TRBD2. The sample was CD4+ or CD8+ T cells sorted from blood, taken in a trial of the OX40 agonist ivuxolimab. The CDR3 DNA reads as TGTGCCAGTAGTACGGGACTAGCGGGAGGGGAGACCCAGTACTTC. Protein sequence: CASSTGLAGGETQYF. Filled out from reference TRBV19 and TRBJ2-5, the complete variable domain reads DGGITQSPKYLFRKEGQNVTLSCEQNLNHDAMYWYRQDPGQGLRLIYYSQIVNDFQKGDIAEGYSVSREKKESFPLTVTSAQKNPTAFYLCASSTGLAGGETQYFGPGTRLLVL.